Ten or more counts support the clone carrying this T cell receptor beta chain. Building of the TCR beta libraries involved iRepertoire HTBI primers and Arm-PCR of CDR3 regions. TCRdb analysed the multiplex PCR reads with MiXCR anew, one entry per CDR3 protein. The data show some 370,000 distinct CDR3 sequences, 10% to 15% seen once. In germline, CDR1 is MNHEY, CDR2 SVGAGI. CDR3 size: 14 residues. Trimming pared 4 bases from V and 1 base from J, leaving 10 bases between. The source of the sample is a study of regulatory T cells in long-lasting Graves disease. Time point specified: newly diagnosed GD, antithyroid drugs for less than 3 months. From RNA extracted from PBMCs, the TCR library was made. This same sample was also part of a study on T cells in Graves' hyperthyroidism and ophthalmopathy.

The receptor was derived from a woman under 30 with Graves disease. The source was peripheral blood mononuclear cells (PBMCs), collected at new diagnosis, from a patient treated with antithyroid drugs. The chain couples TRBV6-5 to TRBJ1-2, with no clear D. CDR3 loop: CASSFRGVNYGYTF. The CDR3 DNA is TGTGCCAGCAGTTTTAGAGGCGTTAACTATGGCTACACCTTC.